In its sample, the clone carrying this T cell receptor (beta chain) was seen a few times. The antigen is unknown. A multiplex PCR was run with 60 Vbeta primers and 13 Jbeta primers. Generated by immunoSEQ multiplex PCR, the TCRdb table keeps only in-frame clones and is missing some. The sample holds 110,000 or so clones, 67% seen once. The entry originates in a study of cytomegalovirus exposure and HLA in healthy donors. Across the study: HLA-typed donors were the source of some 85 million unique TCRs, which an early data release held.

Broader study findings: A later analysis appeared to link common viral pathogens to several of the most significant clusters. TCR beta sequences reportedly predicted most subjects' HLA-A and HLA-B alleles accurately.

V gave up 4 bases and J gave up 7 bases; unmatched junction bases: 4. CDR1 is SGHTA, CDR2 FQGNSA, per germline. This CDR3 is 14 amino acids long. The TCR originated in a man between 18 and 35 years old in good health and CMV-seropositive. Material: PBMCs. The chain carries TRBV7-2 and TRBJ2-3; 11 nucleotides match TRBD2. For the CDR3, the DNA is TGTGCCAGCAGCTCCGGGACTAGCGGCTATACGCAGTATTTT. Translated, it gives CASSSGTSGYTQYF.